This T cell receptor (beta chain) originates from a study of shared T cell receptors in the human thymus. In regard to this clone: The junction and the germline gene differ at one end; a read error may be behind it.

CDR3 size: 17 residues. The V gene's germline CDR1 is SGHDN and CDR2 FVKESK. Some clones are missing from TCRdb's copy, which holds only in-frame ones; the method was immunoSEQ multiplex PCR. The sample has more than 550,000 clones, 70% to 90% seen once; the top ten hold 0.0095% to 0.011%. This sample was shared with a second study, whose subject was human thymus T cells. That investigation notes: Obtained as resections during corrective heart surgery, the thymus tissue was then studied. There appeared to be biased usage of V and J genes in thymic and blood repertoires. Reports from related research described highly overlapping thymic repertoires among unrelated individuals.

The source material was thymocytes. The chain links TRBV14 to TRBJ1-6; a weak D match, TRBD1 (5 bases). The receptor was isolated from a girl under three years old with a congenital heart defect. CDR3 sequence reads: CASSQTGRDSYNSPLHF. The CDR3 DNA reads TGTGCCAGCAGCCAAACGGGACGGGACTCCTATAATTCCCCCCTCCACTTT.